This entry is about one T cell receptor (beta chain). The source of the sample is a study of blood T cell repertoires in COVID-19. During active infection, Seattle patients enrolled and were then monitored through disease. Original handling: Amplification from reference gene primers served as the basis for estimated nucleated cell counts. Method: immunoSEQ multiplex PCR; TCRdb's copy keeps in-frame clones and lacks some. V and J calls and clone size come straight from that table; D and trimming were deduced from the DNA. The table has approximately 350,000 clones, around nine tenths seen once. The germline V gene encodes CDR1 MNHEY and CDR2 SVGAGI. The CDR3 is made up of 13 amino acids. V was pared by 5 bases and J by 8 bases, with 4 bases of the junction left unmatched.

Input material: peripheral blood. This TCR was recovered from a woman between 55 and 75 years old with COVID-19, enrolled during active disease. The chain couples TRBV6-5 to TRBJ2-1; 9 positions agree with TRBD1. The CDR3 nucleotides read TGTGCCAGCAGTCAGGACAGGGGCTATGAGCAGTTCTTC. Its protein is CASSQDRGYEQFF.